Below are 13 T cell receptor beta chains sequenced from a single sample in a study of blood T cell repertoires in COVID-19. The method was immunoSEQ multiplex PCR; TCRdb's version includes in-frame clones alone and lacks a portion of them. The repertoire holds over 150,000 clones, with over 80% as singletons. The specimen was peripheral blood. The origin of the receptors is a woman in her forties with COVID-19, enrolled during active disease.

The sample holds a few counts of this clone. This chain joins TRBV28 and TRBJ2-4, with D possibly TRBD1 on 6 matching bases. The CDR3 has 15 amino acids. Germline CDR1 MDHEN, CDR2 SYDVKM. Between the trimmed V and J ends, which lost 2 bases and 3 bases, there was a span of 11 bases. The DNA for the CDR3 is TGTGCCAGCAGTTTAGAACAGGGAGTCAAAAACATTCAGTACTTC. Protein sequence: CASSLEQGVKNIQYF.

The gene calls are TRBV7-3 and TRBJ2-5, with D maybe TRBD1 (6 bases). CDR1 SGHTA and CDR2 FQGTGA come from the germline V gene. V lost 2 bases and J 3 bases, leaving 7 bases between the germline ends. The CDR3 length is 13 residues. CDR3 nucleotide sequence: TGTGCCAGCAGCTTAGGACAGAAAGAGACCCAGTACTTC. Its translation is CASSLGQKETQYF.

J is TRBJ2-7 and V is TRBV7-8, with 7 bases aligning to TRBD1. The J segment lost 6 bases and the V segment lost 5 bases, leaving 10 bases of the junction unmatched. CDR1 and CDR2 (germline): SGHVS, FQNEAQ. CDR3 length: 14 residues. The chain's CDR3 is CASSPQQGSGEQYF. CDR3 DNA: TGTGCCAGCAGCCCTCAACAGGGGTCGGGCGAGCAGTACTTC.

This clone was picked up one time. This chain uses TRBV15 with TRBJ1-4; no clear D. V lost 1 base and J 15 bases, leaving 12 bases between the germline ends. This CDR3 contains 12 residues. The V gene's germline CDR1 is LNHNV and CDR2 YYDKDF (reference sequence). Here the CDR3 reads CATSRAEREVFF. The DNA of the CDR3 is TGTGCCACCAGCAGAGCGGAACGGGAGGTGTTTTTT.

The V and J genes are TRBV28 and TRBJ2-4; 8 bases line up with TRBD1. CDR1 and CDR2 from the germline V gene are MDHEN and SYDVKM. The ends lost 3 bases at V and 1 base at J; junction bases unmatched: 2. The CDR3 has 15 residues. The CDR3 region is CASSFRQGAKNIQYF. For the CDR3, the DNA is TGTGCCAGCAGTTTCCGACAGGGGGCCAAAAACATTCAGTACTTC.

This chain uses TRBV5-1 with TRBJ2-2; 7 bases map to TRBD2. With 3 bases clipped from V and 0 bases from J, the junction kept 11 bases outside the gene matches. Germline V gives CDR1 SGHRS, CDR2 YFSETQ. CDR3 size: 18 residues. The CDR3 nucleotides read TGCGCCAGCAGCTCTGGTGGGAGGGTGACCGCGAACACCGGGGAGCTGTTTTTT. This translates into CASSSGGRVTANTGELFF. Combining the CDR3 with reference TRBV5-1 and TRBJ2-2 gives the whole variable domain KAGVTQTPRYLIKTRGQQVTLSCSPISGHRSVSWYQQTPGQGLQFLFEYFSETQRNKGNFPGRFSGRQFSNSRSEMNVSTLELGDSALYLCASSSGGRVTANTGELFFGEGSRLTVL.

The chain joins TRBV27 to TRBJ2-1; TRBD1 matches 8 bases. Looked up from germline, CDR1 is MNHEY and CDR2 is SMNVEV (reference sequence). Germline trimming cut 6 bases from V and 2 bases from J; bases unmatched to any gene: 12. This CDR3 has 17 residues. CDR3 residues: CASSPSAGTGPYNEQFF. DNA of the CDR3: TGTGCCAGCAGCCCCTCGGCGGGGACAGGACCCTACAATGAGCAGTTCTTC.

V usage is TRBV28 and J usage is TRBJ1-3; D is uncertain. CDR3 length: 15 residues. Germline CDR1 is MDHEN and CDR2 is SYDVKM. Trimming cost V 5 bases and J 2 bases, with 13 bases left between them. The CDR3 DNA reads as TGTGCCAGCAGTAGAACTGGGGAGGCTGGAAACACCATATATTTT. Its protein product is CASSRTGEAGNTIYF.

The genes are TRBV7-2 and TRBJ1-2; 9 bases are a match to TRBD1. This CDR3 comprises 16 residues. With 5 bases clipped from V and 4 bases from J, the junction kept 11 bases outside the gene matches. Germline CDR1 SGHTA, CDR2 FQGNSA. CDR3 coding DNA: TGTGCCAGCAGCCTTTTCCGGACAGGGGTGGGCTATGGCTACACCTTC. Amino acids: CASSLFRTGVGYGYTF. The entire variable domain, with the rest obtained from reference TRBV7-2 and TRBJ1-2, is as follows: GAGVSQSPSNKVTEKGKDVELRCDPISGHTALYWYRQSLGQGLEFLIYFQGNSAPDKSGLPSDRFSAERTGGSVSTLTIQRTQQEDSAVYLCASSLFRTGVGYGYTFGSGTRLTVV.

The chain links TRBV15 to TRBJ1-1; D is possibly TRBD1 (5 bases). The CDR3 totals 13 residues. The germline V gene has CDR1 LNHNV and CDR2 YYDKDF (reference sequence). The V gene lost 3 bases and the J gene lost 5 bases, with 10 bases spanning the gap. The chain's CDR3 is CATSSGRGTEAFF. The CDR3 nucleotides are TGTGCCACCAGCAGTGGGCGGGGGACTGAAGCTTTCTTT.

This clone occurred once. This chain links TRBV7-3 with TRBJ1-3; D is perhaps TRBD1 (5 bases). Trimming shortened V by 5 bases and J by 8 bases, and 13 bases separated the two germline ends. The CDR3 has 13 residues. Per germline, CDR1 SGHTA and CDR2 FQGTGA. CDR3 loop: CASSDQGRDTIYF. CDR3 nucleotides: TGTGCCAGCAGCGACCAGGGTCGGGACACCATATATTTT.

This CDR3 is CASSIDHRGKLFF. The CDR3 DNA reads TGTGCCAGTAGTATAGATCACAGGGGCAAACTGTTTTTT. The chain recombines TRBV19 with TRBJ1-4; 7 bases are shared with TRBD1. Germline trimming cut 0 bases from V and 11 bases from J; bases unmatched to any gene: 3. The CDR3 loop spans 13 amino acids. Germline V gene sequence: CDR1 LNHDA, CDR2 SQIVND (reference sequence). The complete variable domain, with remaining parts taken from reference TRBV19 and TRBJ1-4, reads DGGITQSPKYLFRKEGQNVTLSCEQNLNHDAMYWYRQDPGQGLRLIYYSQIVNDFQKGDIAEGYSVSREKKESFPLTVTSAQKNPTAFYLCASSIDHRGKLFFGSGTQLSVL.

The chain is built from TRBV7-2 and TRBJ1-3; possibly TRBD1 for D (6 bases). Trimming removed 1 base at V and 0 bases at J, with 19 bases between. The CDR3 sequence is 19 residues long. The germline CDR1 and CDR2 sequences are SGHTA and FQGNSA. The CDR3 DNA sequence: TGTGCCAGCAGCTTAGGGGCCAGGGGATACCGGGTCTCTGGAAACACCATATATTTT. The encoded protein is CASSLGARGYRVSGNTIYF.